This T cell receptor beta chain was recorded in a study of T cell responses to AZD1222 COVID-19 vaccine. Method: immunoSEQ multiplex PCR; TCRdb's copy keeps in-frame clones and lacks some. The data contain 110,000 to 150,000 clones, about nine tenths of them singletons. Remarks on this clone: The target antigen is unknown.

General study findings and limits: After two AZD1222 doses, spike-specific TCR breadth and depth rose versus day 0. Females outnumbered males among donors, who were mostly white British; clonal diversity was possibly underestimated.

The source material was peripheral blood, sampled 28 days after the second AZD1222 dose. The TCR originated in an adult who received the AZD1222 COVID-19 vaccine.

CDR3 sequence (DNA): TGTGCCAGCAGCCCAGGGGCGCCGGGCTATCAGCCCCAGCATTTT. Translating it yields CASSPGAPGYQPQHF. V and J are TRBV7-2 and TRBJ1-5; D might be TRBD1 (6 bases). Per germline, CDR1 SGHTA and CDR2 FQGNSA. V lost 5 bases, J lost 5 bases, and 16 bases lay in between. The CDR3 contains 15 residues.